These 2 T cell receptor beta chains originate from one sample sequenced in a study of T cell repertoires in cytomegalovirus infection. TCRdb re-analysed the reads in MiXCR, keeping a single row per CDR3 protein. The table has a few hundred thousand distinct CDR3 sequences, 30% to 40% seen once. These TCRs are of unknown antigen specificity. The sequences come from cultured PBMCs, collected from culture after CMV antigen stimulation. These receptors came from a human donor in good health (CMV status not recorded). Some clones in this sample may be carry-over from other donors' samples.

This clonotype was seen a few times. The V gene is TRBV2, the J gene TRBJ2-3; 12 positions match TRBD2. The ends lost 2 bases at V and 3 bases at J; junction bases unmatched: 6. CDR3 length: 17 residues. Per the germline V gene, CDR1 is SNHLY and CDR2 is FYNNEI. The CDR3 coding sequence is TGTGCCAGCAGTGAAAGAGCCCTAGCGGGAGGGACAGATACGCAGTATTTT. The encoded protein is CASSERALAGGTDTQYF.

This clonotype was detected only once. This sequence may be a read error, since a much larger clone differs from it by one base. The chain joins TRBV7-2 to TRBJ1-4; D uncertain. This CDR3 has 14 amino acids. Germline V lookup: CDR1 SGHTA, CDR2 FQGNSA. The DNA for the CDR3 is TGTGCCAGCAGCCTCATATCTGGTAATGAAAAACCGTTTTTT. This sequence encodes CASSLISGNEKPFF.